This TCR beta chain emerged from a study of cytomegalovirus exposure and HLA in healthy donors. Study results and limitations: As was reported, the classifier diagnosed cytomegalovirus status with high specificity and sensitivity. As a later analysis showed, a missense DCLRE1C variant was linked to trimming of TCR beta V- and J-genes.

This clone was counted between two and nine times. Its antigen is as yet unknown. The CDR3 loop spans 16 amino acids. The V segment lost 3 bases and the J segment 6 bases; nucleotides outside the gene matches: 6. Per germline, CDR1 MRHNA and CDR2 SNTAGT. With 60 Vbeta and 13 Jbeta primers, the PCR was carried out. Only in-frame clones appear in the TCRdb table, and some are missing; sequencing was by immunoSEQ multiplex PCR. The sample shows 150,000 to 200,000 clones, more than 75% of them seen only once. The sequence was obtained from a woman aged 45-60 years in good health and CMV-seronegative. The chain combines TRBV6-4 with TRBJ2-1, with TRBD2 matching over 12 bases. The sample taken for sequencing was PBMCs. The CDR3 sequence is CASSELAGGGGNEQFF. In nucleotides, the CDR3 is TGTGCCAGCAGTGAACTAGCGGGAGGCGGGGGCAATGAGCAGTTCTTC.